This T cell receptor beta chain was recovered during a study of identical twins. This CDR3 comprises 16 residues. J gave up 6 bases and V 5 bases, and 8 bases lay outside the gene matches. Germline assignment: CDR1 MNHEY and CDR2 SVGEGT. TCRdb itself ran the 5' RACE reads through MiXCR, one entry per CDR3 protein. The repertoire holds 700,000 or so distinct CDR3 sequences, over 8.5% seen once, with more than 0.75% in the top ten. This clonotype showed up many times. The same data also went into a second study, on yellow fever vaccine responses in identical twins. That paper states: Reportedly, twins showed a vaccine T cell response that looked partly convergent and partly personalized.

The clonotype comes from a young woman in good health. The specimen sequenced was PBMCs. The genes are TRBV6-2 or TRBV6-3 and TRBJ2-1; TRBD2 matches 12 bases. The CDR3: CASSTRLAGVGNEQFF. In DNA form, the CDR3 reads TGTGCCAGCAGTACCCGACTAGCGGGAGTTGGCAATGAGCAGTTCTTC.